There are many counts of the clone carrying this TCR beta chain. This record belongs to a study of T cells in Graves' hyperthyroidism and ophthalmopathy. From RNA transcripts, TCR beta CDR3 regions were amplified. TCR CDR3 regions were first amplified by RT-PCR with HTBI primers. TCRdb processed the multiplex PCR reads anew with MiXCR; each CDR3 protein has one entry. The sample yields 500,000 to 750,000 distinct CDR3 sequences, approximately 44% seen once. V shed 5 bases and J shed 2 bases, with 16 bases lying between them. The CDR3 extends over 15 amino acids. The germline gives CDR1 SGHTA, CDR2 FQGNSA.

The receptor comes from a woman younger than 30 with Graves' hyperthyroidism. Specimen: peripheral blood or thyroid tissue (not recorded which). This chain joins TRBV7-2 and TRBJ2-7; D is ambiguous. The CDR3 sequence: CASSPRLGDTYEQYF. The CDR3 DNA reads as TGTGCCAGCAGCCCTCGGTTAGGCGACACCTACGAGCAGTACTTC.